These 18 T cell receptor beta chains were all obtained from the same sample, sequenced in a study of blood T cells in healthy people across ages. Next came a second PCR, run for about 7 to 12 cycles, which used a sample-barcoded 5' primer along with a J-beta primer mix. From the 5' RACE reads, TCRdb called clonotypes with MiXCR, one entry per CDR3 protein. There are about 1.8 million distinct CDR3 sequences in the sample; just under 50% occur only once, and 2.1% lies in the top ten. The source material was blood. The receptors here all came from a woman aged 35 to 49 in good health.

This clonotype has only a few counts. The chain recombines TRBV3-1 with TRBJ1-2; D not certain. Germline CDR1 and CDR2: LGHDT and YNNKEL (reference sequence). Trimming took off 4 bases at V and 5 bases at J, with 11 bases between the two ends. The length of the CDR3 is 13 residues. The chain's CDR3 is CASSREAAYGYTF. CDR3 DNA: TGTGCCAGCAGCCGTGAGGCAGCGTATGGCTACACCTTC.

V usage is TRBV20-1 and J usage is TRBJ2-7; weak D call: TRBD2 (5 bases). Trimming stripped 5 bases from V and 7 bases from J, with 24 bases between. The CDR3 runs to 15 residues. CDR1 and CDR2 from the germline V gene are DFQATT and SNEGSKA (reference sequence). Here the CDR3 DNA reads TGCAGTGCTCCGGACTGGACGACACTCAACAATGAGCAGTACTTC. Its translation: CSAPDWTTLNNEQYF.

The rearrangement links TRBV2 to TRBJ2-3, with 10 bases lining up with TRBD1. The V segment lost 6 bases and the J segment 4 bases; nucleotides outside the gene matches: 7. In germline, CDR1 is SNHLY, CDR2 FYNNEI. This CDR3 is built from 15 residues. CDR3 sequence reads: CASRMTGGSADTQYF. The CDR3 coding sequence is TGTGCCAGCAGGATGACAGGGGGCAGCGCAGATACGCAGTATTTT.

The chain employs TRBV20-1 and TRBJ1-5; TRBD1 might be the D (6 bases). The germline V gene encodes CDR1 DFQATT and CDR2 SNEGSKA (reference sequence). Trimming stripped 3 bases from V and 0 bases from J, with 12 bases between. The CDR3 is made up of 15 amino acids. The CDR3 DNA follows: TGCAGTGCTAGTCCGGGGGGCAATAGCAATCAGCCCCAGCATTTT. Translation: CSASPGGNSNQPQHF.

This clonotype was detected only a few times. V usage is TRBV29-1 and J usage is TRBJ2-1, with 8 bases matching TRBD1. After removal of 4 bases from V and 3 bases from J, the junction contained 5 bases not matched to a gene. CDR1 is SQVTM, CDR2 ANQGSEA, per germline. This CDR3 is built from 14 residues. The CDR3 is CSVARQGFYNEQFF. Here the CDR3 DNA reads TGCAGCGTTGCGCGACAGGGGTTCTACAATGAGCAGTTCTTC.

The J gene is TRBJ2-7, the V gene TRBV6-1; TRBD1 might be the D (5 bases). With 6 bases removed from V and 4 bases from J, the gap between germline ends came to 19 bases. Germline V gives CDR1 MNHNS, CDR2 SASEGT. This CDR3 contains 15 residues. This CDR3 is CASREQVMSSYEQYF. CDR3 bases: TGTGCCAGCAGGGAACAGGTGATGAGCTCTTACGAGCAGTACTTC.

The V gene is TRBV5-1, the J gene TRBJ2-1; TRBD2 is a possible D gene (5 bases). The germline CDR1 and CDR2 sequences are SGHRS and YFSETQ. The CDR3 consists of 18 residues. V lost 4 bases and J 0 bases, leaving 20 bases between the germline ends. For the CDR3, the DNA is TGCGCCAGCAGCCCTACCTTCCCGGGAACCAGCTCCTACAATGAGCAGTTCTTC. It yields the protein CASSPTFPGTSSYNEQFF.

This clonotype was counted a few times. The rearrangement links TRBV4-3 to TRBJ2-1; 13 bases fit TRBD2. The better agreement between TRBJ2-7 and the DNA end casts doubt on the J call. The CDR3 is 17 residues long. Germline V gives CDR1 LGHNA, CDR2 YSLEER. This CDR3 is CASSHTSGGGSYNEQYF. CDR3 coding DNA: TGCGCCAGCAGCCACACTAGCGGGGGGGGCTCCTACAATGAGCAGTACTTC.

The V and J genes are TRBV5-8 and TRBJ1-4; D ambiguous. Looked up from germline, CDR1 is SGHTS and CDR2 is YDEGEE. The CDR3 runs to 16 residues. The V end was cut by 0 bases, the J end by 0 bases, with 9 bases between. CDR3 in amino acids: CASSLGFGATNEKLFF. The CDR3 nucleotides are TGTGCCAGCAGCTTGGGTTTTGGGGCAACTAATGAAAAACTGTTTTTT.

This clonotype is a singleton in its sample. The V gene is TRBV5-1, the J gene TRBJ1-1; 10 nucleotides agree with TRBD1. CDR1 SGHRS and CDR2 YFSETQ come from the germline V gene. Unmatched junction bases numbered 10, after V lost 3 bases and J lost 5 bases. CDR3 length: 16 amino acids. The CDR3 reads CASSSGFDRGRTEAFF. CDR3 coding DNA: TGCGCCAGCAGCTCGGGTTTCGACAGGGGGCGAACTGAAGCTTTCTTT. Together with reference TRBV5-1 and TRBJ1-1, the CDR3 gives the full variable domain: KAGVTQTPRYLIKTRGQQVTLSCSPISGHRSVSWYQQTPGQGLQFLFEYFSETQRNKGNFPGRFSGRQFSNSRSEMNVSTLELGDSALYLCASSSGFDRGRTEAFFGQGTRLTVV.

The chain combines TRBV7-2 with TRBJ2-4; D possibly corresponds to TRBD2 (7 bases). This CDR3 spans 19 amino acids. V gave up 5 bases and J gave up 0 bases, with 23 bases separating them. The germline CDR1 and CDR2 sequences are SGHTA and FQGNSA. The CDR3 spells CASSLKGGGRALAKNIQYF. The CDR3, as DNA: TGTGCCAGCAGCCTTAAGGGGGGAGGGAGGGCTCTAGCCAAAAACATTCAGTACTTC.

Worth noting for this clonotype: An end of the junction does not agree with germline; a read error may underlie this. V and J are TRBV4-2 and TRBJ2-5; D unresolved. The J call could be wrong; TRBJ2-7 is a better fit for the DNA end. The length of the CDR3 is 13 residues. Germline-derived CDR1 and CDR2 are LGHNA and YNFKEQ. The DNA of the CDR3 is TGTGCCAGCAGCCAAGCCAGCTCCCACGAGCAGTACTTC. This encodes CASSQASSHEQYF.

The chain carries TRBV19 and TRBJ1-1; 11 nucleotides line up with TRBD1. In germline, CDR1 is LNHDA, CDR2 SQIVND (reference sequence). J gave up 6 bases and V 6 bases, and 6 bases lay outside the gene matches. CDR3 length: 14 amino acids. CDR3: CASRKGQGGPEAFF. The CDR3 nucleotides are TGTGCCAGTAGGAAGGGACAGGGGGGCCCTGAAGCTTTCTTT.

V is TRBV12-3 or TRBV12-4 and J is TRBJ1-2; 12 positions agree with TRBD1. The CDR3 runs to 16 residues. The ends lost 5 bases at V and 8 bases at J; junction bases unmatched: 12. The CDR3 coding sequence is TGTGCCAGCAGTCCCGGGACAGGGGGCGTCGGGAGAGGCTACACCTTC. This gives the protein CASSPGTGGVGRGYTF.

On this clonotype: The germline gene is not matched at one end of the junction; a read error may be the cause. J is TRBJ2-1 and V is TRBV6-2 or TRBV6-3; 12 bases map to TRBD2. The CDR3 is 15 amino acids. The germline CDR1 and CDR2 sequences are MNHEY and SVGEGT. CDR3 nucleotides: TGTGCCAACAGTTACAAAGGACTAGCGGGGAATGAGCAGTTCTTC. This sequence encodes CANSYKGLAGNEQFF.

This clonotype was counted a few times. The V and J genes are TRBV9 and TRBJ2-3; 9 bases are a match to TRBD2. CDR1 is SGDLS and CDR2 is YYNGEE in the germline V gene. Trimming removed 0 bases from V and 3 bases from J; junction bases left unmatched: 11. This CDR3 has 18 residues. Here the CDR3 reads CASSVGGRASGVTDTQYF. The CDR3 coding sequence is TGTGCCAGCAGCGTAGGGGGAAGAGCTAGCGGGGTGACAGATACGCAGTATTTT.

The chain is built from TRBV6-5 and TRBJ1-2; 8 bases match TRBD1. Trimming removed 10 bases from V and 5 bases from J; junction bases left unmatched: 6. Germline V gene lookup returns CDR1 MNHEY and CDR2 SVGAGI. The CDR3 contains 12 residues. The CDR3 coding sequence is TGTGCCACGACCCAGGGGGCGTATGGCTACACCTTC. This sequence encodes CATTQGAYGYTF.

The chain uses TRBV13 and TRBJ2-1; D is possibly TRBD2 (6 bases). The germline V gene encodes CDR1 PRHDT and CDR2 FYEKMQ (reference sequence). The V and J ends lost 5 bases and 9 bases respectively, with 20 bases between them. The CDR3 runs 15 residues. CDR3 coding DNA: TGTGCCAGCAGCCAAGCGCGGACTAATAAGGCTGAGCAGTTCTTC. Its translation is CASSQARTNKAEQFF.